Shown below are 30 T cell receptor beta chains from a single sample sequenced in a study of early T cells in non-severe SARS-CoV-2 infection. TCRdb re-analysed the 5' RACE reads in MiXCR, keeping a single row per CDR3 protein. In the table there are more than 75,000 distinct CDR3 sequences, 12% to 15% of which are singletons. The specimen was whole blood. These receptors were obtained from an adult who was a healthcare worker with PCR-confirmed SARS-CoV-2 infection or an uninfected control (not recorded which).

This clonotype was counted ten times or more. The chain links TRBV13 to TRBJ2-2; TRBD2 agrees at 11 bases. The trim removed 5 bases at V and 5 bases at J, leaving 10 bases unmatched. From germline, CDR1 is PRHDT and CDR2 FYEKMQ (reference sequence). CDR3 size: 17 residues. The CDR3 DNA is TGTGCCAGCAGCGCCCGGACTAGCGGGTTCCCAACCGGGGAGCTGTTTTTT. Protein: CASSARTSGFPTGELFF.

This clonotype came up a few times. The chain recombines TRBV7-2 with TRBJ2-1, with TRBD2 identical over 11 bases. Germline CDR1 is SGHTA and CDR2 is FQGNSA. J was trimmed by 4 bases and V by 0 bases; bases with no gene match: 5. The CDR3 runs to 17 residues. The CDR3 region has the DNA TGTGCCAGCAGCTTAGCCCCGACTAGCGGGGAGTACAATGAGCAGTTCTTC. Protein product: CASSLAPTSGEYNEQFF.

This clonotype was observed a handful of times. The rearrangement joins TRBV7-2 to TRBJ1-1; the match to TRBD1 covers 9 bases. The CDR3 runs 16 residues. Per germline, CDR1 SGHTA and CDR2 FQGNSA. The J segment lost 0 bases and the V segment lost 6 bases, leaving 8 bases of the junction unmatched. The CDR3 coding sequence is TGTGCCAGCAGTCTGGGACAGGGAGGGTTGAACACTGAAGCTTTCTTT. It is translated as CASSLGQGGLNTEAFF.

The chain joins TRBV29-1 to TRBJ2-7, with 9 bases lining up with TRBD1. Germline V gene sequence: CDR1 SQVTM, CDR2 ANQGSEA. The V and J ends lost 4 bases and 6 bases, in that order; junction bases with no gene match: 10. CDR3 size: 14 residues. The CDR3: CSVGPGTGSGEQYF. The CDR3 region has the DNA TGCAGCGTTGGTCCCGGGACAGGGTCGGGCGAGCAGTACTTC.

This clonotype has more than one count but fewer than ten. The V gene is TRBV4-3, the J gene TRBJ2-3; tentatively, D is TRBD1 (6 bases). CDR3 size: 14 residues. V lost 5 bases and J 2 bases, leaving 11 bases between the germline ends. Germline lookup yields CDR1 LGHNA and CDR2 YSLEER. In DNA, the CDR3 is TGCGCCAGCAGCGTAACAGGGCCCACAGATACGCAGTATTTT. It is translated as CASSVTGPTDTQYF.

This clonotype has only a few counts. V is TRBV6-1 and J is TRBJ2-7; D is possibly TRBD1 (5 bases). This CDR3 contains 15 residues. V lost 8 bases to trimming and J lost 2 bases, with 19 bases between them. CDR1 is MNHNS and CDR2 is SASEGT in the germline V gene. The CDR3 sequence is CASGAGRFYPYEQYF. In DNA form, the CDR3 reads TGTGCCAGCGGAGCAGGGCGGTTCTACCCCTACGAGCAGTACTTC.

The chain employs TRBV29-1 and TRBJ2-1; TRBD1 aligns across 12 bases. Germline V CDR1 and CDR2: SQVTM, ANQGSEA. Trimming took 6 bases from V and 8 from J; bases not matched to a gene: 2. The CDR3 consists of 12 residues. The CDR3 DNA follows: TGCAGCGTGGGACAGGGGGCCCATGAGCAGTTCTTC. This codes for CSVGQGAHEQFF.

This clonotype turned up a few times. The rearrangement links TRBV19 to TRBJ2-4, with 9 bases fitting TRBD1. V shed 5 bases and J 8 bases; nucleotides not matched to a gene: 13. Germline assignment: CDR1 LNHDA and CDR2 SQIVND (reference sequence). There are 16 residues in the CDR3. CDR3 in DNA: TGTGCCAGTAGTCCGGCCCGTAGGACAGGGGTAGACATTCAGTACTTC. It translates to CASSPARRTGVDIQYF.

This chain connects TRBV7-6 to TRBJ2-1; 9 bases map to TRBD1. This CDR3 comprises 14 residues. The germline gives CDR1 SGHVS, CDR2 FNYEAQ. V shed 5 bases and J 8 bases; nucleotides not matched to a gene: 7. CDR3 nucleotides: TGTGCCAGCAGCCGCACAGGGGGCGGGGATGAGCAGTTCTTC. This gives the protein CASSRTGGGDEQFF.

This clonotype appeared many times. The gene calls are TRBV7-2 and TRBJ2-3; possible D gene TRBD1, 5 bases. The CDR3 sequence is 14 residues long. The germline V gene has CDR1 SGHTA and CDR2 FQGNSA. V lost 0 bases and J 6 bases, leaving 10 bases between the germline ends. The CDR3 DNA is TGTGCCAGCAGCTTAGCTAGGGGTAGCGATACGCAGTATTTT. Translating gives CASSLARGSDTQYF.

The chain combines TRBV11-2 with TRBJ2-2; the D gene is possibly TRBD2 (6 bases). There are 15 residues in the CDR3. In germline, CDR1 is SGHAT, CDR2 FQNNGV. V lost 5 bases and J 3 bases, leaving 13 bases between the germline ends. This chain's CDR3 is CASSRGGSDTGELFF. The DNA for the CDR3 is TGTGCCAGCAGCCGTGGGGGGTCCGACACCGGGGAGCTGTTTTTT.

In this sample, this clonotype turned up many times. V gene TRBV28 combines with J gene TRBJ2-3; D ambiguous. The CDR3 runs to 13 residues. The V gene lost 7 bases and the J gene lost 0 bases, with 8 bases spanning the gap. Germline V gene sequence: CDR1 MDHEN, CDR2 SYDVKM. CDR3 sequence: CASTESSTDTQYF. Written as DNA, the CDR3 is TGTGCCAGCACAGAGTCTAGCACAGATACGCAGTATTTT.

This chain uses TRBV10-2 with TRBJ1-5; D uncertain. This CDR3 contains 16 residues. Per the germline V gene, CDR1 is WSHSY and CDR2 is SAAADI. V was clipped by 3 bases and J by 0 bases, with 12 bases between them. CDR3 residues: CASSDPPGNSNQPQHF. The CDR3 coding sequence is TGCGCCAGCAGTGACCCCCCTGGGAATAGCAATCAGCCCCAGCATTTT.

This chain joins TRBV7-9 and TRBJ1-2; the D gene is possibly TRBD1 (5 bases). The CDR3 totals 15 residues. V was pared by 3 bases and J by 0 bases, with 11 bases between. The germline CDR1 and CDR2 sequences are SEHNR and FQNEAQ (reference sequence). For the CDR3, the DNA is TGTGCCAGCAGCTTTGACAGAAAAGCTAACTATGGCTACACCTTC. Amino acid sequence: CASSFDRKANYGYTF. The entire variable domain, with the rest obtained from reference TRBV7-9 and TRBJ1-2, is as follows: DTGVSQNPRHKITKRGQNVTFRCDPISEHNRLYWYRQTLGQGPEFLTYFQNEAQLEKSRLLSDRFSAERPKGSFSTLEIQRTEQGDSAMYLCASSFDRKANYGYTFGSGTRLTVV.

The chain joins TRBV3-1 to TRBJ2-7; tentatively, D is TRBD1 or TRBD2 (5 bases each). With 2 bases removed from V and 2 bases from J, the gap between germline ends came to 7 bases. Germline assignment: CDR1 LGHDT and CDR2 YNNKEL (reference sequence). This CDR3 has 13 amino acids. CDR3 bases: TGTGCCAGCAGCCAACTGGGACCCTACGAGCAGTACTTC. Translating it yields CASSQLGPYEQYF.

This clonotype was recorded a few times. The chain couples TRBV29-1 to TRBJ1-2; D is unresolved. The CDR3 loop spans 11 amino acids. Germline assignment: CDR1 SQVTM and CDR2 ANQGSEA. V was clipped by 4 bases and J by 4 bases, with 7 bases between them. The CDR3 coding sequence is TGCAGCGTTGTGTGGGGCTATGGCTACACCTTC. Its translation is CSVVWGYGYTF.

The rearrangement joins TRBV6-5 to TRBJ1-1; tentatively, D is TRBD1 (6 bases). This CDR3 region has 15 residues. The germline V gene has CDR1 MNHEY and CDR2 SVGAGI. V dropped 10 bases and J dropped 8 bases, with 26 bases sitting between them. CDR3 sequence reads: CATRGGGPGSREAFF. CDR3 DNA: TGTGCCACCCGCGGAGGGGGGCCCGGGTCCCGAGAAGCTTTCTTT.

This clonotype was seen at least ten times. This chain joins TRBV29-1 and TRBJ2-3, with D uncertain. V lost 6 bases, J lost 7 bases, and 8 bases lay in between. The germline CDR1 and CDR2 sequences are SQVTM and ANQGSEA. The CDR3 length is 10 residues. The CDR3 loop is CSVGTNTQYF. The CDR3 region has the DNA TGCAGCGTGGGTACAAATACGCAGTATTTT.

V gene TRBV10-3 combines with J gene TRBJ2-1; 11 nucleotides match TRBD1. Losses at the gene ends were 6 bases for V and 4 bases for J; bases not matched to a gene: 2. Per germline, CDR1 ENHRY and CDR2 SYGVKD. The CDR3 runs to 14 residues. The CDR3 DNA follows: TGTGCCATCAGAGGGACAGGGGGATACAATGAGCAGTTCTTC. Translation: CAIRGTGGYNEQFF.

The rearrangement uses TRBV7-6 and TRBJ2-3; 13 positions agree with TRBD2. With V trimmed by 5 bases and J by 5 bases, 7 bases remained unmatched. This CDR3 spans 16 amino acids. Looked up from germline, CDR1 is SGHVS and CDR2 is FNYEAQ. The CDR3 loop is CASSPRLAGGVDTQYF. CDR3 in DNA: TGTGCCAGCAGCCCGAGACTAGCGGGGGGCGTAGATACGCAGTATTTT.

The chain has TRBV7-6 and TRBJ2-7, with no clear D. V lost 6 bases and J lost 6, with 9 bases in between. Germline CDR1 is SGHVS and CDR2 is FNYEAQ. The length of the CDR3 is 11 residues. The CDR3 here is CASRRNAEQYF. The CDR3 nucleotides read TGTGCCAGCAGACGAAACGCCGAGCAGTACTTC. The whole variable domain, filled in from reference TRBV7-6 and TRBJ2-7, reads GAGVSQSPRYKVTKRGQDVALRCDPISGHVSLYWYRQALGQGPEFLTYFNYEAQQDKSGLPNDRFSAERPEGSISTLTIQRTEQRDSAMYRCASRRNAEQYFGPGTRLTVT.

There are a few counts of this clonotype. The chain uses TRBV6-6 and TRBJ1-5, with D unclear. The CDR3 has 13 amino acids. CDR1 is MNHNY, CDR2 SVGAGI, per germline (reference sequence). V gave up 4 bases and J gave up 5 bases, with 9 bases separating them. The CDR3 nucleotides are TGTGCCAGCAGTTGGCCCTCCGATCAGCCCCAGCATTTT. Protein sequence: CASSWPSDQPQHF.

The rearrangement joins TRBV27 to TRBJ2-3; D perhaps matches TRBD1 (5 bases). Trimming cost V 3 bases and J 4 bases, with 14 bases left between them. Germline CDR1 reads MNHEY; CDR2 reads SMNVEV (reference sequence). The CDR3 has 15 amino acids. The CDR3 DNA reads TGTGCCAGCAGTTTTACCCAGGGTGGGGCAGATACGCAGTATTTT. This encodes CASSFTQGGADTQYF.

The chain employs TRBV28 and TRBJ2-5; TRBD1 is a possible D gene (6 bases). The CDR3 is 13 amino acids. Trimming took 6 bases from V and 2 from J, leaving 10 bases between them. Germline V lookup: CDR1 MDHEN, CDR2 SYDVKM. The CDR3 DNA reads TGTGCCAGCAGAAAACAGGGACAAGAGACCCAGTACTTC. This sequence encodes CASRKQGQETQYF.

This clonotype was seen repeatedly, ten times or more. Germline is not matched at one junction end, which may reflect a read error. The rearrangement uses TRBV5-1 and TRBJ2-3; D not resolved. The CDR3 is 13 residues long. CDR1 and CDR2 (germline): SGHRS, YFSETQ. The CDR3 loop is CASSLGRTDTQYF. CDR3 sequence (DNA): TGCGCCAGCAGTTTGGGTAGGACAGATACGCAGTATTTT.

This rearrangement joins TRBV7-2 to TRBJ2-7, with a possible D match to TRBD2 (6 bases). The CDR3 covers 15 residues. Germline CDR1 SGHTA, CDR2 FQGNSA. With 3 bases removed from V and 5 bases from J, the gap between germline ends came to 17 bases. This CDR3 is CASSFMTRGSHEQYF. CDR3 DNA sequence: TGTGCCAGCAGCTTTATGACTAGGGGTTCCCACGAGCAGTACTTC.

The chain uses TRBV28 and TRBJ1-5; D might be TRBD1 (5 bases). This CDR3 region has 14 residues. The V end lost 4 bases, the J end lost 3 bases, and 10 bases lay between the germline ends. Germline V gene lookup returns CDR1 MDHEN and CDR2 SYDVKM. This CDR3 reads CASSSRGANQPQHF. The CDR3 nucleotides are TGTGCCAGCAGTTCCCGAGGGGCCAATCAGCCCCAGCATTTT.

The chain uses TRBV3-1 and TRBJ2-3, with a weak D call TRBD2 (9 bases). V lost 5 bases and J lost 2, with 26 bases in between. This CDR3 is 19 amino acids long. The germline V gene encodes CDR1 LGHDT and CDR2 YNNKEL (reference sequence). CDR3: CASSFRDRRLAAFTDTQYF. The DNA of the CDR3 is TGTGCCAGCAGCTTCCGGGACAGGCGACTAGCGGCCTTCACAGATACGCAGTATTTT.

The sample holds a few counts of this clonotype. The gene calls are TRBV28 and TRBJ2-7; D remains ambiguous. Trimming stripped 8 bases from V and 4 bases from J, with 18 bases between. Germline V gene lookup returns CDR1 MDHEN and CDR2 SYDVKM. CDR3 length: 14 residues. CDR3 nucleotides: TGTGCCAGCGGGTGGGCCCACCTGGATTACGAGCAGTACTTC. Protein: CASGWAHLDYEQYF.

The chain uses TRBV27 and TRBJ1-4; no definite D call. This CDR3 region has 16 residues. Trimming removed 5 bases from V and 3 bases from J, with 16 bases in between. Germline CDR1 and CDR2: MNHEY and SMNVEV (reference sequence). The CDR3 coding sequence is TGTGCCAGCAGTCCCGCTAATCTCCACCCTAATGAAAAACTGTTTTTT. It is translated as CASSPANLHPNEKLFF.